This T cell receptor beta chain was sequenced in a study of STAT5B mutations in CD4+ large granular lymphocyte leukemia. Study-wide findings and caveats: 8/27 top patient clones versus 2/35 control clones were TRBV06-family. The CD4+ versus CD8+ T-LGLL clonality difference may reflect limited sample size. Patient CD4-sorted repertoires looked more clonal than healthy CD4+ repertoires, even without putative leukemic clones. Less than 30% of private leukemic clonotypes occurred rarely in other patients' non-leukemic repertoires.

TCRdb's table, derived via immunoSEQ multiplex PCR, lists solely in-frame clones and lacks some. Of about 32,000 clones in the sample, approximately 71% are singletons; the top ten hold 0.4% to 0.45%. In this sample, this clone turned up once. What it recognizes is unknown. The CDR3 length is 12 residues. Germline loops: CDR1 SGHVS, CDR2 FQNEAQ. V was cut by 4 bases and J by 3 bases, with 7 bases left in between. Source material: CD4+ T cells from blood buffy coats. This sequence was found in a human donor in good health. The J gene is TRBJ2-7, the V gene TRBV7-8; no clear D. The CDR3 DNA reads as TGTGCCAGCAGCTCTTTGATCTACGAGCAGTACTTC. Encoded protein: CASSSLIYEQYF.